Listed below are T cell receptor beta chains from one sample, sequenced in a study of blood T cells in healthy people across ages. A single record per CDR3 protein comes from TCRdb applying MiXCR to the 5' RACE reads. The sample consists of approximately 800,000 distinct CDR3 sequences, roughly 64% of them appearing once. Sequencing was carried out using blood. Every receptor here comes from a man in his thirties or forties in good health. CDR3s include the opening cysteine and the closing phenylalanine or tryptophan. Fields, in order: J gene, D gene, clone size, V gene, CDR3 protein, CDR3 DNA. A D gene is named only where the DNA matches it firmly. Size tells how often a clone was seen (once, few, many) or the class of an expanded clone, and some rows leave it out.

J: TRBJ2-1
D: NA
size: NA
V: TRBV3-1
CDR3: CAGSHSLAYEQFF
DNA: TGTGCCGGCAGCCATTCCCTAGCCTATGAGCAGTTCTTC

J: TRBJ1-5
D: NA
size: few
V: TRBV5-1
CDR3: CASPRQNSNQPQHF
DNA: TGCGCCAGCCCCAGACAGAATAGCAATCAGCCCCAGCATTTT

J: TRBJ2-7
D: NA
size: NA
V: TRBV5-1
CDR3: CASSLLRVNEQYF
DNA: TGCGCCAGCAGCCTACTCAGGGTCAACGAGCAGTACTTC

J: TRBJ2-1
D: TRBD2
size: NA
V: TRBV15
CDR3: CATSRGLAGYNEQFF
DNA: TGTGCCACCAGCAGAGGACTAGCGGGTTACAATGAGCAGTTCTTC

J: TRBJ2-1
D: TRBD2
size: NA
V: TRBV9
CDR3: CASSGASGSWNEQFF
DNA: TGTGCCAGCAGCGGTGCTAGCGGGAGCTGGAATGAGCAGTTCTTC

J: TRBJ1-2
D: TRBD1
size: NA
V: TRBV10-3
CDR3: CAISESSGTVLYGYTF
DNA: TGTGCCATCAGTGAGTCTTCAGGGACAGTCCTCTATGGCTACACCTTC

J: TRBJ2-6
D: NA
size: few
V: TRBV6-2/TRBV6-3
CDR3: CASSPGMRSGANVLTF
DNA: TGTGCCAGCTCCCCGGGGATGAGATCTGGGGCCAACGTCCTGACTTTC

J: TRBJ1-2
D: NA
size: few
V: TRBV5-6
CDR3: CASSLAGGARGYTF
DNA: TGTGCCAGCAGCTTGGCCGGAGGGGCGAGGGGCTACACCTTC

J: TRBJ1-2
D: TRBD1
size: few
V: TRBV20-1
CDR3: CSGYDRVGGYTF
DNA: TGCAGTGGATACGACAGGGTGGGTGGCTACACCTTC

J: TRBJ2-6
D: NA
size: NA
V: TRBV5-1
CDR3: CASSLGVTMSTGANVLTF
DNA: TGCGCCAGCAGCTTGGGTGTTACTATGAGCACTGGGGCCAACGTCCTGACTTTC

J: TRBJ2-1
D: NA
size: few
V: TRBV5-1
CDR3: CASSSASNEQFF
DNA: TGCGCCAGCAGCTCTGCTAGTAATGAGCAGTTCTTC

J: TRBJ2-1
D: TRBD1
size: NA
V: TRBV27
CDR3: CASSPLRQGYNEQFF
DNA: TGTGCCAGCAGTCCCTTGAGACAGGGCTACAATGAGCAGTTCTTC

J: TRBJ2-1
D: TRBD2
size: few
V: TRBV6-1
CDR3: CASRGLAGGYNEQFF
DNA: TGTGCCAGCAGGGGACTAGCGGGGGGCTACAATGAGCAGTTCTTC

J: TRBJ2-1
D: NA
size: NA
V: TRBV29-1
CDR3: CSVVFVEAGPAYNEQFF
DNA: TGCAGCGTTGTGTTTGTAGAGGCGGGTCCAGCCTACAATGAGCAGTTCTTC

J: TRBJ2-7
D: NA
size: NA
V: TRBV20-1
CDR3: CSATGESSYEQYF
DNA: TGCAGTGCTACAGGGGAAAGCTCCTACGAGCAGTACTTC

J: TRBJ2-7
D: TRBD2
size: few
V: TRBV20-1
CDR3: CSARDLAGSSYEQYF
DNA: TGCAGTGCTAGAGATCTAGCGGGGTCCTCCTACGAGCAGTACTTC

J: TRBJ2-7
D: NA
size: NA
V: TRBV7-2
CDR3: CASSLTGPSSYEQYF
DNA: TGTGCCAGCAGCTTGACCGGGCCCAGCTCCTACGAGCAGTACTTC

J: TRBJ1-1
D: TRBD1
size: NA
V: TRBV12-3/TRBV12-4
CDR3: CASSVGAGGNTEAFF
DNA: TGTGCCAGCAGTGTTGGGGCAGGGGGTAACACTGAAGCTTTCTTT

J: TRBJ2-1
D: NA
size: NA
V: TRBV9
CDR3: CASSVPIEDARGYNEQFF
DNA: TGTGCCAGCAGCGTGCCGATTGAAGACGCCAGGGGCTACAATGAGCAGTTCTTC

J: TRBJ2-3
D: NA
size: few
V: TRBV20-1
CDR3: CSASSGDTDTQYF
DNA: TGCAGTGCTAGCTCTGGGGACACAGATACGCAGTATTTT

J: TRBJ2-1
D: TRBD2
size: once
V: TRBV11-3
CDR3: CASSPSGTRDNEQFF
DNA: TGTGCCAGCAGCCCCTCCGGGACTAGGGACAATGAGCAGTTCTTC

J: TRBJ2-3
D: TRBD2
size: NA
V: TRBV7-3
CDR3: CASSYTSGRGDTQYF
DNA: TGTGCCAGCAGCTATACTAGCGGGAGGGGGGATACGCAGTATTTT

J: TRBJ1-1
D: NA
size: NA
V: TRBV6-6
CDR3: CASSPWATGMNTEAFF
DNA: TGTGCCAGCAGTCCGTGGGCTACAGGGATGAACACTGAAGCTTTCTTT

J: TRBJ2-5
D: NA
size: NA
V: TRBV5-5
CDR3: CASHSRQETQYF
DNA: TGTGCCAGCCATAGTCGGCAAGAGACCCAGTACTTC

J: TRBJ2-5
D: TRBD2
size: NA
V: TRBV29-1
CDR3: CSAGTGGGQETQYF
DNA: TGCAGCGCCGGGACCGGGGGGGGCCAAGAGACCCAGTACTTC

J: TRBJ2-7
D: NA
size: NA
V: TRBV5-1
CDR3: CASSLEGGVQSYEQYF
DNA: TGCGCCAGCAGCCTCGAGGGGGGGGTACAAAGCTACGAGCAGTACTTC

J: TRBJ1-6
D: TRBD1
size: NA
V: TRBV4-1
CDR3: CASSRTGGSSYNSPLHF
DNA: TGCGCCAGCAGCCGAACAGGGGGGAGCTCCTATAATTCACCCCTCCACTTT

J: TRBJ2-5
D: NA
size: many
V: TRBV6-2/TRBV6-3
CDR3: CASRNPGSQETQYF
DNA: TGTGCCAGCAGAAACCCAGGGAGCCAAGAGACCCAGTACTTC

J: TRBJ2-7
D: TRBD1
size: NA
V: TRBV29-1
CDR3: CSVGQSVVTSEQYF
DNA: TGCAGCGTGGGACAGAGCGTAGTGACGAGTGAGCAGTACTTC

J: TRBJ2-2
D: NA
size: once
V: TRBV6-5
CDR3: CASSYVEAGELFF
DNA: TGTGCCAGCAGTTACGTCGAGGCCGGGGAGCTGTTTTTT

J: TRBJ2-3
D: NA
size: NA
V: TRBV7-2
CDR3: CASRLTGITDTQYF
DNA: TGTGCCAGCAGGTTAACAGGGATCACAGATACGCAGTATTTT

J: TRBJ2-1
D: NA
size: NA
V: TRBV28
CDR3: CASSLRGLHNEQFF
DNA: TGTGCCAGCAGTTTAAGAGGTTTGCACAATGAGCAGTTCTTC

J: TRBJ2-1
D: NA
size: few
V: TRBV6-5
CDR3: CASSSQMGNEQFF
DNA: TGTGCCAGCAGTTCCCAAATGGGGAATGAGCAGTTCTTC

J: TRBJ2-4
D: NA
size: NA
V: TRBV7-2
CDR3: CAGSLRPQGFNIQYF
DNA: TGTGCCGGCAGCTTAAGGCCGCAGGGGTTCAACATTCAGTACTTC

J: TRBJ2-5
D: NA
size: NA
V: TRBV9
CDR3: CASSRGAAQETQYF
DNA: TGTGCCAGCAGCCGAGGGGCAGCACAAGAGACCCAGTACTTC

J: TRBJ2-7
D: NA
size: NA
V: TRBV7-9
CDR3: CASSRTGAGDYEQYF
DNA: TGTGCCAGCAGCCGTACTGGGGCCGGGGACTACGAGCAGTACTTC

J: TRBJ2-6
D: TRBD1
size: NA
V: TRBV18
CDR3: CASSPRTGNSGANVLTF
DNA: TGTGCCAGCTCACCCCGGACAGGTAACTCTGGGGCCAACGTCCTGACTTTC

J: TRBJ2-7
D: NA
size: NA
V: TRBV29-1
CDR3: CSAGRGPYEQYF
DNA: TGCAGCGCCGGGCGGGGACCCTACGAGCAGTACTTC

J: TRBJ2-3
D: TRBD2
size: NA
V: TRBV27
CDR3: CASSSQRLGGGTRADTQYF
DNA: TGTGCCAGCAGTTCCCAGCGTCTTGGCGGGGGGACCAGGGCAGATACGCAGTATTTT

J: TRBJ2-1
D: NA
size: NA
V: TRBV6-2/TRBV6-3
CDR3: CASSAPEYNEQFF
DNA: TGTGCCAGCAGTGCCCCAGAGTACAATGAGCAGTTCTTC

J: TRBJ1-6
D: NA
size: NA
V: TRBV5-1
CDR3: CASRMASYNSPLHF
DNA: TGCGCCAGCAGGATGGCCAGCTATAATTCACCCCTCCACTTT

J: TRBJ1-6
D: NA
size: NA
V: TRBV7-2
CDR3: CASTRSYNSPLHF
DNA: TGTGCCAGCACACGCTCCTATAATTCACCCCTCCACTTT